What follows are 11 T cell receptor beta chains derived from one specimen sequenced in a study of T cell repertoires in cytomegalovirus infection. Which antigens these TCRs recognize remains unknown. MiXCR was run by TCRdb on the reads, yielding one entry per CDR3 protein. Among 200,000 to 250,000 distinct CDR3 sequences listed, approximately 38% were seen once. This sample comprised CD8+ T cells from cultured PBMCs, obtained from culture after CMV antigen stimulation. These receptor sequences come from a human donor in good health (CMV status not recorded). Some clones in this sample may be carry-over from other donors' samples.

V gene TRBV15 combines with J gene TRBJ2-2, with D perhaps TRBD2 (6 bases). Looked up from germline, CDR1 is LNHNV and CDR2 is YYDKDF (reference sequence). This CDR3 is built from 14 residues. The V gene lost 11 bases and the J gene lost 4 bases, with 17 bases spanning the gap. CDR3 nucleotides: TGTGCCTCTGCGGAGGGGCGAGGCACCGGGGAGCTGTTTTTT. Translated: CASAEGRGTGELFF.

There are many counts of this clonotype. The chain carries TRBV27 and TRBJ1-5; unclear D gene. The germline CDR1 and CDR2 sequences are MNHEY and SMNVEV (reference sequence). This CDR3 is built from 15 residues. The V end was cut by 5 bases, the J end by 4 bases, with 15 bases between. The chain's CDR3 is CASSLTAMLNQPQHF. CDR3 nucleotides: TGTGCCAGCAGTCTCACAGCGATGCTAAATCAGCCCCAGCATTTT.

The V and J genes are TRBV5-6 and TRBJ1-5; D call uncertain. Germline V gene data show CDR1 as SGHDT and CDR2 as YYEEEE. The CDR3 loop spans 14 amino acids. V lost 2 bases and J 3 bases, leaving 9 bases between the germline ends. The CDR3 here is CASSLGLYNQPQHF. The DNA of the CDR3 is TGTGCCAGCAGCTTAGGTCTGTACAATCAGCCCCAGCATTTT.

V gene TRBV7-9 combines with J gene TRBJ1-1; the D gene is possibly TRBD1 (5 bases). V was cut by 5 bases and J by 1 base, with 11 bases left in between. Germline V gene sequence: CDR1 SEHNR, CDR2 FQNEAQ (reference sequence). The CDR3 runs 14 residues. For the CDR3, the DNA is TGTGCCAGCAGCCCAGGGATCAGGAACACTGAAGCTTTCTTT. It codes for CASSPGIRNTEAFF.

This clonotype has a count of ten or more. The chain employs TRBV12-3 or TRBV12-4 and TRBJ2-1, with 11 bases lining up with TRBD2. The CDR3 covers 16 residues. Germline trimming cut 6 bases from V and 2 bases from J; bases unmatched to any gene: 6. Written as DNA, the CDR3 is TGTGCCAGCAGCCCCCCGGGACTAGCGGCCTACAATGAGCAGTTCTTC. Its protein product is CASSPPGLAAYNEQFF.

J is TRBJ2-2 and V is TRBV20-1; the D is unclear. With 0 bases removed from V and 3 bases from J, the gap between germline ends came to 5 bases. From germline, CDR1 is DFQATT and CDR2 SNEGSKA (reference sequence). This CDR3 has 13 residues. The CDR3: CSARDLDTGELFF. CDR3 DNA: TGCAGTGCTAGAGATCTAGACACCGGGGAGCTGTTTTTT.

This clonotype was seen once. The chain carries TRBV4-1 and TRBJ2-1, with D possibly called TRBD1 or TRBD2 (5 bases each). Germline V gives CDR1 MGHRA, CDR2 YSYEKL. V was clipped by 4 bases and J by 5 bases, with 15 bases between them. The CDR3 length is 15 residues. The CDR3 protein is CASSLGPRVDNEQFF. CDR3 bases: TGCGCCAGCAGCCTGGGACCCAGGGTAGACAATGAGCAGTTCTTC.

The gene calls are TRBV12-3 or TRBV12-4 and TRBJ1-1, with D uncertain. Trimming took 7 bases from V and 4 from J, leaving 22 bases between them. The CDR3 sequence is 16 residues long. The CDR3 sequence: CASTSSGGSRSTEAFF. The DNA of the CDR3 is TGTGCCAGCACCTCCTCCGGTGGGAGTCGGTCCACTGAAGCTTTCTTT.

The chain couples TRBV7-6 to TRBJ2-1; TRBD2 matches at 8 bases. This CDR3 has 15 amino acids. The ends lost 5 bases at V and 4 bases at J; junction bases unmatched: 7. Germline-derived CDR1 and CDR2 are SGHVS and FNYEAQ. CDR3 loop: CASSPLGGDYNEQFF. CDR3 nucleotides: TGTGCCAGCAGCCCTCTCGGGGGGGATTACAATGAGCAGTTCTTC.

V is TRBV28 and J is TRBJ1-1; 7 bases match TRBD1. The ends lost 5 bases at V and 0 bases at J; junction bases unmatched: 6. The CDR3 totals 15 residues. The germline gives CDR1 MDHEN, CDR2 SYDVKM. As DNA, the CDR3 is TGTGCCAGCAGTCCAGACAGGGAAATGAACACTGAAGCTTTCTTT. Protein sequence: CASSPDREMNTEAFF.

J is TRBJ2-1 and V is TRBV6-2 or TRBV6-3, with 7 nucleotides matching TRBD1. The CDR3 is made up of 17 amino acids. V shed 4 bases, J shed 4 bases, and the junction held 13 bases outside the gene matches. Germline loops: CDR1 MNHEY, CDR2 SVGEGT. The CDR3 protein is CASSFPIDRVNYNEQFF. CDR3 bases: TGTGCCAGCAGTTTCCCCATCGACAGGGTGAATTACAATGAGCAGTTCTTC.